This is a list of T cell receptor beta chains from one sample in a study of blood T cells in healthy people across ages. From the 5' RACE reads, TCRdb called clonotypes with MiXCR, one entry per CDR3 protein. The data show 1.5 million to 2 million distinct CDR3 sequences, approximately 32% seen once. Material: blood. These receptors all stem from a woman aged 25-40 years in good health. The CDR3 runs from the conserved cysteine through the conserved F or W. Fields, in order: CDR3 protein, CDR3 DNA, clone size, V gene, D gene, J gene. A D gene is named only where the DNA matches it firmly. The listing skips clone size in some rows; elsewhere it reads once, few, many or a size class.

CASSLDRSAGDGYTF | TGTGCCAGCAGTTTGGACAGGTCCGCGGGGGATGGCTACACCTTC | - | TRBV27 | TRBD1 | TRBJ1-2
CASSLSLARGQFEAFF | TGTGCCAGCAGTTTATCCTTAGCCAGGGGGCAGTTTGAAGCTTTCTTT | once | TRBV12-3/TRBV12-4 | TRBD1 | TRBJ1-1
CASSPPDGLPEQFF | TGTGCCAGCTCACCACCTGACGGATTACCAGAGCAGTTCTTC | - | TRBV18 | - | TRBJ2-1
CASRPMGGDYTF | TGTGCCAGCAGACCCATGGGGGGTGACTACACCTTC | - | TRBV12-3/TRBV12-4 | - | TRBJ1-2
CASSGTGNLYEQYF | TGCGCCAGCAGTGGGACAGGGAATCTATACGAGCAGTACTTC | - | TRBV5-1 | TRBD1 | TRBJ2-7
CASLGYQETQYF | TGTGCCAGCTTGGGGTACCAAGAGACCCAGTACTTC | many | TRBV6-1 | - | TRBJ2-5
CASSQVLGMNTGELFF | TGTGCCAGCAGCCAAGTGTTGGGGATGAACACCGGGGAGCTGTTTTTT | - | TRBV14 | - | TRBJ2-2
CASSFASGGIDTQYF | TGTGCCAGCAGTTTTGCTAGCGGGGGGATAGATACGCAGTATTTT | - | TRBV12-3/TRBV12-4 | TRBD2 | TRBJ2-3
CASSLGPSPQETQYF | TGTGCCAGCAGCTTAGGCCCCAGCCCCCAAGAGACCCAGTACTTC | - | TRBV7-9 | - | TRBJ2-5
CSVEDVSSGNTIYF | TGCAGCGTTGAAGATGTGAGCTCTGGAAACACCATATATTTT | once | TRBV29-1 | - | TRBJ1-3
CASSQGAGYEQFF | TGTGCCAGCAGCCAAGGCGCTGGTTACGAGCAGTTCTTC | few | TRBV4-2 | - | TRBJ2-1
CSAKTLPGESYEQYF | TGCAGTGCTAAAACCCTCCCGGGAGAAAGCTACGAGCAGTACTTC | - | TRBV20-1 | - | TRBJ2-7
CASSRDRGMDEAFF | TGTGCCAGCAGCCGGGACAGGGGAATGGATGAAGCTTTCTTT | few | TRBV16 | TRBD1 | TRBJ1-1
CASNDPPGTTGHEQYF | TGTGCCAGCAACGACCCCCCGGGGACGACAGGGCACGAGCAGTACTTC | - | TRBV6-1 | TRBD1 | TRBJ2-7
CASSLVGAGDSPLHF | TGCGCCAGCAGCTTGGTAGGGGCAGGGGATTCACCCCTCCACTTT | few | TRBV5-1 | - | TRBJ1-6
CASRQPGQSNEKLFF | TGTGCCAGTAGGCAACCGGGACAGTCTAATGAAAAACTGTTTTTT | - | TRBV19 | TRBD1 | TRBJ1-4
CASSSSSATPYEQYF | TGTGCCAGCAGTTCCAGTAGCGCGACGCCCTACGAGCAGTACTTC | - | TRBV6-6 | - | TRBJ2-7
CAWSKGEEKLFF | TGTGCCTGGAGTAAGGGCGAAGAAAAACTGTTTTTT | - | TRBV30 | - | TRBJ1-4
CATSRDSGSGELFF | TGTGCCACCAGCAGAGATTCAGGATCCGGGGAGCTGTTTTTT | - | TRBV15 | - | TRBJ2-2
CASSSWAGDRQETQYF | TGTGCCAGCAGCTCCTGGGCAGGGGATCGCCAAGAGACCCAGTACTTC | - | TRBV13 | - | TRBJ2-5
CASSRLSRTQLYGYTF | TGTGCCAGCAGCAGATTGAGCAGGACCCAGTTATATGGCTACACCTTC | few | TRBV21-1 | - | TRBJ1-2
CSAWSETGRIGELFF | TGCAGTGCCTGGTCCGAGACAGGCCGAATCGGGGAGCTGTTTTTT | - | TRBV20-1 | - | TRBJ2-2
CASSESGVVGSYEQYF | TGTGCCAGCAGTGAGTCGGGGGTGGTTGGTTCCTACGAGCAGTACTTC | - | TRBV10-3 | - | TRBJ2-7
CASREPNGETQYF | TGTGCCAGTCGCGAGCCTAACGGCGAGACCCAGTACTTC | few | TRBV3-1 | - | TRBJ2-5
CASSKGLAGLTDTQYF | TGCGCCAGCAGCAAAGGACTAGCGGGACTCACAGATACGCAGTATTTT | many | TRBV5-1 | TRBD2 | TRBJ2-3
CASSVESFGEQFF | TGTGCCAGCAGCGTAGAAAGCTTCGGAGAGCAGTTCTTC | few | TRBV9 | - | TRBJ2-1
CASRTGTGGTEAFF | TGTGCCAGCAGAACCGGGACAGGGGGGACTGAAGCTTTCTTT | - | TRBV13 | TRBD1 | TRBJ1-1
CASSLNGGVTDEQYF | TGCGCCAGCAGCTTGAACGGGGGGGTAACGGACGAGCAGTACTTC | few | TRBV5-1 | TRBD2 | TRBJ2-7
CASSSQVGDEQFF | TGTGCCAGCAGCTCCCAAGTTGGCGATGAGCAGTTCTTC | - | TRBV7-9 | - | TRBJ2-1
CASSLEGRYADTQYF | TGTGCCAGCAGCTTGGAGGGGAGGTACGCAGATACGCAGTATTTT | - | TRBV5-6 | - | TRBJ2-3
CASSTGTPNTEAFF | TGTGCCAGCAGCACAGGGACACCGAACACTGAAGCTTTCTTT | - | TRBV6-5 | - | TRBJ1-1
CAISDPLAGGTYNEQFF | TGTGCCATCAGTGACCCTCTAGCGGGAGGGACTTACAATGAGCAGTTCTTC | once | TRBV10-3 | TRBD2 | TRBJ2-1
CAISSGEVADTQYF | TGTGCCATCAGTAGCGGGGAGGTCGCAGATACGCAGTATTTT | few | TRBV10-3 | TRBD2 | TRBJ2-3
CASSRPRTGPYEQYF | TGTGCCAGCAGCAGACCACGGACAGGGCCCTACGAGCAGTACTTC | - | TRBV9 | TRBD1 | TRBJ2-7
CASVEGQGSGYTF | TGTGCCAGCGTTGAGGGACAGGGTTCTGGCTACACCTTC | - | TRBV6-6 | TRBD1 | TRBJ1-2
CASSPGRVYQETQYF | TGTGCCAGCAGTCCCGGACGGGTATACCAAGAGACCCAGTACTTC | - | TRBV28 | - | TRBJ2-5
CASRVGQGVYGYTF | TGTGCCAGCAGAGTCGGACAGGGCGTCTATGGCTACACCTTC | - | TRBV6-5 | TRBD1 | TRBJ1-2
CSARPQGAALYERYF | TGCAGTGCTAGACCCCAGGGAGCGGCCCTATACGAGCGGTACTTC | few | TRBV20-1 | - | TRBJ2-7
CATSTGGLDTQYF | TGTGCCACCAGCACAGGGGGATTAGATACGCAGTATTTT | few | TRBV24-1 | TRBD1 | TRBJ2-3
CASRFIGTGNNQPQHF | TGTGCCAGCAGATTTATCGGGACAGGGAACAATCAGCCCCAGCATTTT | - | TRBV27 | TRBD1 | TRBJ1-5
CASSLHHGGTEAFF | TGTGCCAGCAGCCTACACCACGGGGGCACTGAAGCTTTCTTT | - | TRBV7-2 | - | TRBJ1-1
CASGSGELFF | TGTGCCAGCGGTTCCGGGGAGCTGTTTTTT | few | TRBV3-1 | - | TRBJ2-2
CASSQAFAGALYEQYF | TGCGCCAGCAGCCAAGCTTTCGCGGGAGCCCTTTACGAGCAGTACTTC | - | TRBV4-1 | TRBD2 | TRBJ2-7
CASSLGRISNYGYTF | TGTGCCAGCAGCTTAGGGAGGATATCTAACTATGGCTACACCTTC | - | TRBV7-2 | - | TRBJ1-2
CASSEGQLGLNEQYF | TGTGCCAGCAGTGAGGGACAGCTTGGGCTCAATGAGCAGTACTTC | - | TRBV25-1 | TRBD1 | TRBJ2-5
CASRRSQMNTEAFF | TGTGCCAGCAGACGGTCTCAGATGAACACTGAAGCTTTCTTT | - | TRBV12-3/TRBV12-4 | - | TRBJ1-1
CASSYSRLAGREETQYF | TGTGCCAGCAGTTACTCAAGACTAGCGGGAAGGGAAGAGACCCAGTACTTC | - | TRBV6-6 | TRBD2 | TRBJ2-5
CASKTGTGGPGELFF | TGTGCCAGCAAAACCGGGACAGGGGGCCCCGGGGAGCTGTTTTTT | - | TRBV7-3 | TRBD1 | TRBJ2-2
CASSRTSGGIGETQYF | TGCGCCAGCAGTAGGACTAGCGGGGGGATAGGAGAGACCCAGTACTTC | - | TRBV10-2 | TRBD2 | TRBJ2-5